This TCR beta chain was captured in a study of chemoradiotherapy in HPV16-positive cancers. On the study more broadly: Functional T-cell assays on a couple of HPV16-positive patients' cells defined candidate HPV-specific clones and common TCR motifs. Study outcomes and limitations: In HPV16-positive patients, HPV-responsive T-cell expansion tracked better recurrence-free survival. Candidate HPV-specific clones and E7-related TCR motifs grew in tumor during treatment.

CDR3 length equals 16 residues. The V gene's germline CDR1 is LNHNV and CDR2 YYDKDF (reference sequence). Trimming took 0 bases from V and 0 from J, leaving 6 bases between them. Over chemoradiotherapy, repertoires were sampled more than once. Comments on this clone: The antigen remains undetermined.

Clones were read by immunoSEQ multiplex PCR, and TCRdb kept only the in-frame ones, dropping some. The table shows about 420 clones, with 88% occurring only once. This chain connects TRBV15 to TRBJ1-6; D not resolved. The receptor was derived from a human donor with HPV-associated anogenital cancer. Sequencing was performed on tumor tissue, taken from a patient who underwent chemoradiotherapy. CDR3 sequence: CATSRDRSSYNSPLHF. CDR3 sequence (DNA): TGTGCCACCAGCAGAGATCGAAGCTCCTATAATTCACCCCTCCACTTT.